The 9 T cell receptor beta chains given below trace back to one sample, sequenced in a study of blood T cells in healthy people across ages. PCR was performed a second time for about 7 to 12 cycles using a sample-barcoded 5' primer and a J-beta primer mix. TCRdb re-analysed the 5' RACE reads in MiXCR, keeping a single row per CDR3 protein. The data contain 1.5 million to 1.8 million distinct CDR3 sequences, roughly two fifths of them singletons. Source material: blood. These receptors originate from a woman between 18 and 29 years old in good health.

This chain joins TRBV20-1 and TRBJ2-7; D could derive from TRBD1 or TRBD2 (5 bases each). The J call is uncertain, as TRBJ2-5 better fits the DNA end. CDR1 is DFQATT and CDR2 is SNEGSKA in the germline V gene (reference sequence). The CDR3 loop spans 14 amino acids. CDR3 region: CSARGFGTGETQYF. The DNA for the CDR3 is TGCAGTGCGAGGGGTTTTGGGACGGGGGAGACCCAGTACTTC.

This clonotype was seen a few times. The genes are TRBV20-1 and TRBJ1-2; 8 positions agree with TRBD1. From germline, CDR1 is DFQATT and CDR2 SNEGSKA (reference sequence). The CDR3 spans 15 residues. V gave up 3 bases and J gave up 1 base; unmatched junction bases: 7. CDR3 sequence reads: CSASSGTGLNYGYTF. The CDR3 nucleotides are TGCAGTGCTAGTTCCGGGACAGGACTTAACTATGGCTACACCTTC.

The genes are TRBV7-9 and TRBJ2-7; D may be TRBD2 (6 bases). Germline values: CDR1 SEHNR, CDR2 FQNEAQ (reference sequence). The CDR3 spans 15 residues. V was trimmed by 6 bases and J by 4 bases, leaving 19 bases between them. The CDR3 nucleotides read TGTGCCAGCAGGGGGGGTGGGGGAACCTTTTACGAGCAGTACTTC. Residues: CASRGGGGTFYEQYF.

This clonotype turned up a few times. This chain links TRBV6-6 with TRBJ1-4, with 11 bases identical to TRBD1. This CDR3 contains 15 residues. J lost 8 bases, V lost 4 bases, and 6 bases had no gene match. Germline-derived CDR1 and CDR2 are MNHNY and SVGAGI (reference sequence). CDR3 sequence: CASSFPDRGPEKLFF. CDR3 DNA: TGTGCCAGCAGTTTTCCGGACAGGGGGCCCGAAAAACTGTTTTTT.

CDR3 residues: CASSLPTGENNEQFF. CDR3 DNA: TGTGCCAGCAGCCTACCGACAGGGGAGAACAATGAGCAGTTCTTC. The chain recombines TRBV3-1 with TRBJ2-1; 8 nucleotides line up with TRBD1. The CDR3 is made up of 15 amino acids. In germline, CDR1 is LGHDT, CDR2 YNNKEL (reference sequence). V dropped 4 bases and J dropped 5; count of bases not matched to a gene: 7.

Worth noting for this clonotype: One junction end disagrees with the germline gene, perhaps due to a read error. CDR3 DNA sequence: TGCGCCAGCAGCGTGTCTAGCGTGGGAGATACGCGGTATTTT. Amino acids: CASSVSSVGDTRYF. The chain couples TRBV5-1 to TRBJ2-3; D may be TRBD2 (6 bases). Germline V lookup: CDR1 SGHRS, CDR2 YFSETQ. The CDR3 covers 14 residues.

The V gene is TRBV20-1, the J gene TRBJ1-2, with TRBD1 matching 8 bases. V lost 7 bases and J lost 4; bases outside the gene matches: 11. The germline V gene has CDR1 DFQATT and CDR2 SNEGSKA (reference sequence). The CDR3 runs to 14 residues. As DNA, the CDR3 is TGCAGTGGGAAGCACCTGACAGGGGCCTATGGCTACACCTTC. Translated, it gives CSGKHLTGAYGYTF.

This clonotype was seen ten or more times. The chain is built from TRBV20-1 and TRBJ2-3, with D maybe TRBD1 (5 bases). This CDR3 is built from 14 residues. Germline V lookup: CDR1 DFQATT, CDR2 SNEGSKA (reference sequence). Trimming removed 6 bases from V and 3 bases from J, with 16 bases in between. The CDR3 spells CSATTAPRTDTQYF. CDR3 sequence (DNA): TGCAGTGCGACGACAGCTCCAAGGACAGATACGCAGTATTTT.

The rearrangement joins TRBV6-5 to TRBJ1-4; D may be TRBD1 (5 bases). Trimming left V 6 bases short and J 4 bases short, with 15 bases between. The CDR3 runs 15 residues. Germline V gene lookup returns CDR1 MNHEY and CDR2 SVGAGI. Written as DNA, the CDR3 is TGTGCCAGCAGGTTGGACGGGACCCGTAATGAAAAACTGTTTTTT. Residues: CASRLDGTRNEKLFF.